This T cell receptor beta chain came from a study of blood T cell repertoires in COVID-19. In the authors' methods: Reference gene primer amplification gave estimated nucleated cell counts. Data came from immunoSEQ multiplex PCR; TCRdb stores just in-frame clones and leaves some out. V and J calls and clone size follow that table, whereas D and trimming were derived from the DNA. The sample carries about 55,000 clones, about four fifths recorded once. V lost 4 bases, J lost 4 bases, and 11 bases stayed unmatched. CDR1 is MNHEY, CDR2 SVGEGT, per germline. The CDR3 has 16 amino acids. This clone is medium-sized by share.

This clonotype originated in a human donor in a cohort sampled during active or convalescent COVID-19. Sequenced input: peripheral blood. V gene TRBV6-2 or TRBV6-3 combines with J gene TRBJ2-7, with 9 nucleotides matching TRBD1. CDR3 residues: CASSFSSGQGGYEQYF. CDR3 DNA: TGTGCCAGCAGTTTCTCGTCGGGACAGGGAGGGTACGAGCAGTACTTC.